One T cell receptor (beta chain) is described in this entry. Its cognate antigen is unknown. The CDR3 is 11 residues long. CDR1 and CDR2 from the germline V gene are SGHVS and FNYEAQ. V lost 6 bases, J lost 5 bases, and 4 bases lay in between. The data stem from a study of T cell responses to AZD1222 COVID-19 vaccine. The overall study: Pooled samples include second doses given at about 4 or 12 weeks.

General observations from the study: Baseline seropositivity characterized only 5 to 7 AZD1222 recipients.

Clones were sequenced by immunoSEQ multiplex PCR, and TCRdb holds only the in-frame ones, with some missing. The table includes around 150,000 clones, around nine tenths detected once. Sequencing was performed on peripheral blood, taken on day 0 of AZD1222 vaccination. This sequence joins TRBV7-6 and TRBJ2-2; D call uncertain. The sequence was collected from an adult in good health. CDR3 nucleotides: TGTGCCAGCAGTAGAACCGGGGAGCTGTTTTTT. It codes for CASSRTGELFF.